The 7 T cell receptor beta chains reported below all come from one sample, sequenced in a study of metastatic and nonmetastatic thyroid tumors. TCRdb re-analyzed the PCR reads using MiXCR. The table lists some 15,000 clones, about a quarter of them singletons. Nobody among the patients had been given any treatment before thyroid surgery. Sequencing input: blood. The receptors shown here come from a female donor with papillary thyroid cancer or a benign thyroid nodule (not recorded which). Some clones in this sample may be carry-over from other donors' samples.

The chain joins TRBV5-1 to TRBJ2-7, with D possibly TRBD2 on 6 matching bases. V was pared by 4 bases and J by 2 bases, with 16 bases between. Germline V CDR1 and CDR2: SGHRS, YFSETQ. The CDR3 loop spans 15 amino acids. CDR3 DNA sequence: TGCGCCAGCAGCCCGACCGGGACTCCTCCCTACGAGCAGTACTTC. Residues: CASSPTGTPPYEQYF.

This clone was counted many times. V usage is TRBV3-1 and J usage is TRBJ2-1, with TRBD2 identical over 7 bases. Germline CDR1 is LGHDT and CDR2 is YNNKEL (reference sequence). CDR3 length equals 14 residues. J lost 5 bases, V lost 5 bases, and 6 bases had no gene match. CDR3 sequence reads: CASSYTTSHNEQFF. In nucleotides, the CDR3 is TGTGCCAGCAGCTACACGACTAGCCACAATGAGCAGTTCTTC.

J is TRBJ2-7 and V is TRBV30; D is perhaps TRBD2 (6 bases). Germline V gene sequence: CDR1 GTSNPN, CDR2 SVGIG (reference sequence). The V end was cut by 2 bases, the J end by 1 base, with 9 bases between. The CDR3 extends over 13 amino acids. The DNA of the CDR3 is TGTGCCTGGAGTCCCGGGAGTTCCTACGAGCAGTACTTC. It is translated as CAWSPGSSYEQYF.

The genes are TRBV28 and TRBJ1-1; a possible D gene is TRBD1 (5 bases). CDR3 length: 14 residues. Germline CDR1 reads MDHEN; CDR2 reads SYDVKM. Trimming took 2 bases from V and 7 from J, leaving 14 bases between them. DNA for the CDR3: TGTGCCAGCAGTTTAGCGGCCGGGGGACTTGAAGCTTTCTTT. The encoded protein is CASSLAAGGLEAFF.

This clone showed up many times. The chain links TRBV19 to TRBJ1-4; D not resolved. The CDR3 covers 16 residues. Trimming cost V 5 bases and J 0 bases, with 13 bases left between them. Germline V gives CDR1 LNHDA, CDR2 SQIVND (reference sequence). The CDR3 nucleotides read TGTGCCAGTAGTGCAACTCATAGGGCAACTAATGAAAAACTGTTTTTT. Protein product: CASSATHRATNEKLFF.

In this sample, this clone is medium-sized. This chain's CDR3 is CASSGAGGTDTQYF. CDR3 sequence (DNA): TGTGCCAGCAGTGGAGCCGGGGGGACAGATACGCAGTATTTT. This chain links TRBV27 with TRBJ2-3; TRBD2 matches at 7 bases. Germline CDR1 MNHEY, CDR2 SMNVEV (reference sequence). The CDR3 is made up of 14 amino acids. The junction had 5 bases not matched to a gene; V was cut back by 5 bases and J by 3 bases.

This clone was seen at least ten times. V gene TRBV11-3 combines with J gene TRBJ2-2; 10 bases align to TRBD2. In germline, CDR1 is SGHNT, CDR2 YENEEA. This CDR3 region has 17 residues. V lost 2 bases, J lost 6 bases, and 9 bases stayed unmatched. CDR3 DNA sequence: TGTGCCAGCAGCTTACTCTTCAGCGGGGGGGCCCCCGGGGAGCTGTTTTTT. The encoded protein is CASSLLFSGGAPGELFF. The full variable domain, with the rest looked up from reference TRBV11-3 and TRBJ2-2, is EAGVVQSPRYKIIEKKQPVAFWCNPISGHNTLYWYLQNLGQGPELLIRYENEEAVDDSQLPKDRFSAERLKGVDSTLKIQPAELGDSAVYLCASSLLFSGGAPGELFFGEGSRLTVL.